This T cell receptor beta chain was sequenced in a study of T-cell reconstitution after alpha-beta-depleted transplantation in children. Trimming shortened V by 3 bases and J by 2 bases, and 10 bases separated the two germline ends. Germline V lookup: CDR1 SGHTA, CDR2 FQGNSA. The CDR3 loop spans 14 amino acids. The authors prepared the TCRbeta library with unique molecular identifiers. Via MiXCR, TCRdb re-called the PCR reads, giving one row per CDR3 protein. The sample has some 840,000 distinct CDR3 sequences, approximately 15% seen once; the top ten hold around 5%. Concerning this clonotype itself: What it binds is unknown.

Findings and caveats of the study: T-cell counts and diversity at one year following transplant were attributed mainly to newly produced T cells. There were reportedly several hundred expanded graft clones from which alpha-beta T cells came about two months after transplant.

The rearrangement uses TRBV7-2 and TRBJ1-1, with D possibly TRBD1 on 5 matching bases. The sequences come from PBMCs, mostly from graft donor cells, collected 360 days after TCRalphabeta/CD19-depleted stem cell transplant. This receptor was obtained from a male patient younger than 18 who had a stem cell transplant for acute lymphoblastic leukemia, so the T cells may come from the graft donor. CDR3 DNA: TGTGCCAGCAGCTTGGGGGACTTTAACACTGAAGCTTTCTTT. Translated: CASSLGDFNTEAFF.